This section outlines one T cell receptor (beta chain) sequence together with its context. What it recognizes is unknown. Primed by a sample-barcoded 5' primer and a J-beta primer mix, a second PCR proceeded for roughly 6 to 12 cycles. Each cDNA was tagged by a template-switch adaptor containing 12 random nucleotides. One entry per CDR3 protein results from TCRdb running MiXCR on the 5' RACE reads. The sample carries 790,000 or so distinct CDR3 sequences, less than 60% recorded once. This CDR3 has 18 residues. Germline V gene data show CDR1 as SGHTA and CDR2 as FQGNSA. This specimen belongs to a study of blood T cells in healthy people across ages. General study results and limits: Observed TCR beta diversity per million T cells went down as age went up. This fall followed a roughly linear course with age.

This chain links TRBV7-2 with TRBJ2-4; 13 nucleotides align to TRBD2. The end of the DNA aligns better with TRBJ2-7, so the J call may be wrong. This TCR was recovered from an older man in good health. Sequencing used blood. In nucleotides, the CDR3 is TGTGCCAGCAGCTTAGAGCGGACTAGCGGGGGCCGAAGCTACGAGCAGTACTTC. This codes for CASSLERTSGGRSYEQYF.